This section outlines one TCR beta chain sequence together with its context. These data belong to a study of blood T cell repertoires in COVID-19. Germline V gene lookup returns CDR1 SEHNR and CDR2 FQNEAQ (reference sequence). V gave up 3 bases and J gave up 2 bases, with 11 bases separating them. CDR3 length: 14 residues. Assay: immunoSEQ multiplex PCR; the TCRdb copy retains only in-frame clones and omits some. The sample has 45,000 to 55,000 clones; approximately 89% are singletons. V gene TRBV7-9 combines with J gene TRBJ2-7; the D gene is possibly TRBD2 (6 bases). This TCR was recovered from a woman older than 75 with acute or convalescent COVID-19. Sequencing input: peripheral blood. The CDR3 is CASSFNGGPYEQYF. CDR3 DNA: TGTGCCAGCAGCTTCAACGGGGGACCCTACGAGCAGTACTTC.